The table lists the clone carrying this T cell receptor (beta chain) with a count of one. The antigen is undetermined. A junction end diverges from the germline sequence, so it may reflect a read error. Time point: persistent/refractory GD, antithyroid drugs over 5 years with positive TRAb. After RNA was extracted from PBMCs, the TCR library was made from it. This sample stems from a study of regulatory T cells in long-lasting Graves disease. About the research overall: Patients met the persistent Graves' disease definition after over 5 years of antithyroid drugs with positive TSH receptor antibodies.

This CDR3 is 10 amino acids long. Looked up from germline, CDR1 is MDHEN and CDR2 is SYDVKM. HTBI primers from iRepertoire and Arm-PCR of CDR3 regions yielded the TCR beta libraries. Authors' data handling: Samples revealed 50 to 70 TRBV and fewer than 15 TRBJ segments. One entry per CDR3 protein results from TCRdb running MiXCR on the multiplex PCR reads. It is TCRdb's table, rather than the study itself, that gives the V and J calls and clone size. Among around 430,000 distinct CDR3 sequences listed, approximately 23% were seen once. Findings and limits, study-wide: TCR diversity in persistent Graves' patients was below that of newly diagnosed ones.

Sequenced here: peripheral blood mononuclear cells (PBMCs), sampled when the disease was refractory, from a patient treated with antithyroid drugs. The chain combines TRBV28 with TRBJ1-1; D is unclear. The sequence was obtained from a female donor with Graves disease. The CDR3 sequence: CAGSLGEAFF. Written as DNA, the CDR3 is TGTGCCGGCAGTTTGGGTGAAGCTTTCTTT.